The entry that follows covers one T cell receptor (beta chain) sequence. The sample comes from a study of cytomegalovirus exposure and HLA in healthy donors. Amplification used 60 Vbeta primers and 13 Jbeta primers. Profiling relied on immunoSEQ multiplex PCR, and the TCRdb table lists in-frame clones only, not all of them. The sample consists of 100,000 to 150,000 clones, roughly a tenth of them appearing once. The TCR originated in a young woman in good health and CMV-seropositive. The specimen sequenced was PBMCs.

CDR3 sequence reads: CASSLGRGNQPQHF. DNA of the CDR3: TGTGCCAGCAGTTTAGGACGGGGGAATCAGCCCCAGCATTTT. This chain joins TRBV27 and TRBJ1-5, with a possible D match to TRBD1 (5 bases). Per the germline V gene, CDR1 is MNHEY and CDR2 is SMNVEV (reference sequence). The CDR3 is 14 amino acids. Trimming took off 2 bases at V and 4 bases at J, with 9 bases between the two ends.